This T cell receptor beta chain was observed in a study of T cells in Graves' hyperthyroidism and ophthalmopathy. Ten or more counts support this clonotype. Amplification yielded TCR beta CDR3 regions, with RNA transcripts as the source. TCR CDR3 regions were first amplified by RT-PCR with HTBI primers. TCRdb independently ran MiXCR on the multiplex PCR reads; one entry per CDR3 protein. The sample comprises some 510,000 distinct CDR3 sequences, less than 25% of which are singletons, and 26% rests with the top ten. When ophthalmopathy did not progress within 18 months, Graves' hyperthyroidism was considered stable. The study excluded patients with uncontrolled infection, other autoimmune disease, pregnancy or lactation. The sample was blood. The TCR was taken from a man aged 18 to 30 with Graves' hyperthyroidism.

Here the CDR3 DNA reads TGTGCTAGTGGTGGGACAGGGAGGATCGGTGAAGCTTTCTTT. It is translated as CASGGTGRIGEAFF. V is TRBV12-5 and J is TRBJ1-1; TRBD1 agrees at 9 bases. CDR1 and CDR2 (germline): LGHNT, FRNRAP. After removal of 5 bases from V and 7 bases from J, the junction contained 8 bases not matched to a gene. This CDR3 has 14 amino acids.